These T cell receptor beta chains were read from a single sample in a study of beta chain features in type 1 diabetes. Here immunoSEQ multiplex PCR was the method, and the copy in TCRdb shows in-frame clones only, minus some. The data contain roughly 45,000 clones, about 50% of them seen just once; the ten biggest clones take up 0.25%. Material for sequencing was stem cell memory CD4+ T cells from blood. Receptors were obtained from a woman aged 25 to 45 in good health. CDR3s include the opening cysteine and the closing phenylalanine or tryptophan. D genes are given only for firm matches. Expanded clones get a size class; other rows say once, few or many, or leave the size out.

d_call	j_call	v_call	clone_size	cdr3_aa	cdr3_nt
NA	TRBJ1-1	TRBV5-1	NA	CASSPTRDTEAFF	TGCGCCAGCAGTCCGACTCGGGACACTGAAGCTTTCTTT
TRBD1	TRBJ2-3	TRBV19	few	CASSMDPGTGLIGRPSTDTQYF	TGTGCCAGTAGTATGGACCCCGGGACAGGGCTTATCGGGAGGCCTAGCACAGATACGCAGTATTTT
TRBD1	TRBJ2-1	TRBV7-9	few	CASSLGTGGINEQFF	TGTGCCAGCAGCTTAGGGACAGGGGGGATCAATGAGCAGTTCTTC
NA	TRBJ1-1	TRBV5-1	NA	CASSLELLLGGNTEAFF	TGCGCCAGCAGCTTGGAGCTTCTTCTGGGAGGGAACACTGAAGCTTTCTTT
TRBD1	TRBJ2-6	TRBV7-3	medium-sized	CASSSSQTGTRMTF	TGTGCCAGCAGCTCCAGCCAGACAGGGACAAGGATGACTTTC
TRBD2	TRBJ2-5	TRBV5-1	NA	CASGSGTSGYQETQYF	TGCGCCAGCGGCTCCGGGACTAGCGGTTATCAAGAGACCCAGTACTTC
NA	TRBJ2-7	TRBV6-5	NA	CASSHPAENSYEQYF	TGTGCCAGCAGTCATCCGGCGGAGAACTCCTACGAGCAGTACTTC
TRBD2	TRBJ2-3	TRBV5-1	few	CASSPGLVSLDTQYF	TGCGCCAGCAGCCCCGGACTAGTCTCTCTAGATACGCAGTATTTT
NA	TRBJ1-1	TRBV6-6	few	CASSQGTEAFF	TGTGCCAGCAGTCAGGGGACTGAAGCTTTCTTT
NA	TRBJ2-7	TRBV27	NA	CAGSSQTRNPYEQYF	TGTGCCGGCAGTTCCCAGACTAGGAACCCCTACGAGCAGTACTTC
TRBD2	TRBJ2-1	TRBV7-9	NA	CALHPTSGSKRNEQFF	TGTGCCCTTCACCCGACTAGCGGGAGTAAGAGGAATGAGCAGTTCTTC
NA	TRBJ2-1	TRBV2	once	CASRESGSPYNEQFF	TGTGCCAGCAGGGAATCAGGGTCCCCCTACAATGAGCAGTTCTTC
TRBD2	TRBJ2-7	TRBV28	NA	CASGPGGLAPYEQYF	TGTGCCAGCGGTCCAGGGGGACTAGCTCCCTACGAGCAGTACTTC
NA	TRBJ2-1	TRBV4-2	few	CASSPGGGSYNEQFF	TGTGCCAGCAGCCCGGGGGGCGGGAGTTACAATGAGCAGTTCTTC
TRBD1	TRBJ1-1	TRBV28	few	CASSPPGRGLSVTEAFF	TGTGCCAGCAGTCCGCCTGGAAGGGGGCTAAGTGTTACTGAAGCTTTCTTT
NA	TRBJ2-7	TRBV27	NA	CASSPTSTSHLYEQYF	TGTGCCAGCAGTCCAACCTCGACAAGTCACCTCTACGAGCAGTACTTC
NA	TRBJ2-1	TRBV28	few	CASSAARPTVYEQFF	TGTGCCAGCAGTGCGGCGCGGCCCACCGTCTATGAGCAGTTCTTC
TRBD1	TRBJ1-1	TRBV19	NA	CASSHRTGLVEAFF	TGTGCCAGTAGCCATCGGACAGGGTTGGTTGAAGCTTTCTTT
TRBD1	TRBJ2-7	TRBV19	NA	CASTPTGTGTYEQYF	TGTGCCAGTACCCCGACCGGGACAGGGACCTACGAGCAGTACTTC
TRBD1	TRBJ2-2	TRBV29-1	few	CSVEGRGHDYTGELFF	TGCAGCGTTGAAGGCAGGGGGCATGATTACACCGGGGAGCTGTTTTTT
TRBD2	TRBJ2-1	TRBV29-1	NA	CSVDTGTSGSGEQFF	TGCAGCGTCGATACCGGGACTAGCGGGAGTGGTGAGCAGTTCTTC
NA	TRBJ2-3	TRBV9	NA	CASSVGGSTDTQYF	TGTGCCAGCAGCGTTGGCGGGAGCACAGATACGCAGTATTTT
NA	TRBJ2-1	TRBV7-4	NA	CASSLLTSSYNEQFF	TGTGCCAGCAGCTTATTAACTAGCTCCTACAATGAGCAGTTCTTC
TRBD2	TRBJ2-2	TRBV29-1	NA	CSAFPGTSGVNTGELFF	TGCAGCGCTTTTCCTGGGACTAGCGGGGTGAACACCGGGGAGCTGTTTTTT
NA	TRBJ2-7	TRBV5-5	NA	CASSFELARTYEQYF	TGTGCCAGCAGTTTCGAGTTGGCCAGGACCTACGAGCAGTACTTC
TRBD2	TRBJ2-3	TRBV30	few	CAWSPSGIYTDTQYF	TGTGCCTGGAGTCCAAGCGGGATTTACACAGATACGCAGTATTTT
NA	TRBJ2-4	TRBV28	NA	CASSLISRSGRAILAKNIQYF	TGTGCCAGCAGTTTAATTTCCCGCTCCGGGCGGGCGATACTAGCCAAAAACATTCAGTACTTC
TRBD1	TRBJ2-5	TRBV7-2	NA	CASSLDRGQETQYF	TGTGCCAGCAGCTTAGACAGGGGGCAAGAGACCCAGTACTTC
TRBD2	TRBJ2-3	TRBV28	NA	CASSSGTGVTDTQYF	TGTGCCAGCAGTAGCGGGACTGGGGTCACAGATACGCAGTATTTT
TRBD1	TRBJ2-7	TRBV11-3	NA	CASSLGTGLPYEQYF	TGTGCCAGCAGCTTAGGGACAGGGTTGCCCTACGAGCAGTACTTC
TRBD1	TRBJ2-2	TRBV30	NA	CAWMGQGAGELFF	TGTGCCTGGATGGGACAGGGAGCCGGGGAGCTGTTTTTT